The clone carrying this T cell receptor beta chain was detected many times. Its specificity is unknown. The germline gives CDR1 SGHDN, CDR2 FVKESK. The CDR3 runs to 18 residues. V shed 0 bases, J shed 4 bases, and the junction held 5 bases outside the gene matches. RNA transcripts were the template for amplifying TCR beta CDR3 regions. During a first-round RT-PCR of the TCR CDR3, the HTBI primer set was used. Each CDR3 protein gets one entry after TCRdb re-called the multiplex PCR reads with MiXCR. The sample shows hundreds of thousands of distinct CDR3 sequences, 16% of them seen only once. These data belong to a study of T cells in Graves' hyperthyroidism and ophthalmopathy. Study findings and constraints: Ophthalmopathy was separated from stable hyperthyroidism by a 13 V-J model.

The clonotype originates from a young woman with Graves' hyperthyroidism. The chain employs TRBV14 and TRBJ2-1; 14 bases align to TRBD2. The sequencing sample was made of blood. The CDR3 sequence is CASSQDRLAGGPYNEQFF. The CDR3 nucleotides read TGTGCCAGCAGCCAAGATCGACTAGCGGGAGGGCCGTACAATGAGCAGTTCTTC.